This TCR beta chain came from a study of OX40 agonist ivuxolimab in advanced cancers. Trimming pared 5 bases from V and 2 bases from J, leaving 15 bases between. The CDR3 loop spans 15 amino acids. Germline V gene data show CDR1 as SEHNR and CDR2 as FQNEAQ (reference sequence). Measured with immunoSEQ multiplex PCR; TCRdb has only the in-frame clones, and not every one. This repertoire shows 110,000 or so clones, under 95% found once; its top ten account for over 0.6%. The rearrangement uses TRBV7-9 and TRBJ1-1; possibly TRBD1 for D (6 bases). The material was CD4+ or CD8+ T cells sorted from blood, obtained in a trial of the OX40 agonist ivuxolimab. The sequence was collected from an adult with an advanced solid tumor such as melanoma, head and neck, liver or kidney cancer. The CDR3: CASSEGQPANTEAFF. CDR3 DNA sequence: TGTGCCAGCAGCGAAGGACAGCCCGCAAACACTGAAGCTTTCTTT. Supplemented by reference TRBV7-9 and TRBJ1-1, the full variable domain reads DTGVSQNPRHKITKRGQNVTFRCDPISEHNRLYWYRQTLGQGPEFLTYFQNEAQLEKSRLLSDRFSAERPKGSFSTLEIQRTEQGDSAMYLCASSEGQPANTEAFFGQGTRLTVV.